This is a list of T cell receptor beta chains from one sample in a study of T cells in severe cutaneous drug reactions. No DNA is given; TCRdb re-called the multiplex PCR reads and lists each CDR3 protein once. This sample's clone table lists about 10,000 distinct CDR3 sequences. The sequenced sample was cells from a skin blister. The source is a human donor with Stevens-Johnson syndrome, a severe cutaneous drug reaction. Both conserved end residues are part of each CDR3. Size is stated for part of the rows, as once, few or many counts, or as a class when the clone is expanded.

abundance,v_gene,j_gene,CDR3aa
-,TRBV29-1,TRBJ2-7,CSVEISASYEQYF
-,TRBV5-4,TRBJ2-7,CASSNPSGQGVSHEQYF
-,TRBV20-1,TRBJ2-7,CSARYPGEQCF
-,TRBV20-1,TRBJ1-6,CSARETDRGVSYNSPLHF
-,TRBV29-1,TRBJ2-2,CSAGSTGELFF
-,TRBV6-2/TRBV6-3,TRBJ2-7,CASSHSRYEQYF
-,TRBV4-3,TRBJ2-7,CASSPWGTRLHEQYF
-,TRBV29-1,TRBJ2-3,CSVEAPPGTNAGSTDTQYF
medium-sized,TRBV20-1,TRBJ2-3,CSAGVTGVTDTQYF
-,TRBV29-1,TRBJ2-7,CSVEVRTDSYEQYF
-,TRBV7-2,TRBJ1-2,CASSFYRDSFDGYTF
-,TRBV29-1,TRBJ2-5,CRSGEQETQYF
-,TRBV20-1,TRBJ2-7,CSASPSLAVRANEQYF
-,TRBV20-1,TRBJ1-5,CSAPFLGVGNQPQHF
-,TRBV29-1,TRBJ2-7,CSVYGRRGSYEQYF
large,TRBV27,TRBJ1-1,CASGWVTEAFF
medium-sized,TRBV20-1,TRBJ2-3,CSLNQPRDHTDTQYF
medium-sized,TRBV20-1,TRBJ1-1,CSARAGGRRGTIETFF
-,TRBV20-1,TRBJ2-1,CSARSAEYNEQFF
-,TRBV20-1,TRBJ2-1,CSARDGLTNEQFF